What follows describes a single T cell receptor beta chain. No antigen is known for it. This sample is part of a study of vaccination and CD4 T cells after COVID-19. Findings and caveats of the study: The study found median SARS-CoV-2-reactive clonotypes rising from about 20 to 38, not significantly.

The treatment here: roughly 10-day PBMC culture with coronavirus spike peptide pools or control peptides (ViraFEST assay). The ViraFEST method relied on peptide pools to expand antigen-specific T cells, followed by TCR sequencing. CDR1 is DFQATT and CDR2 is SNEGSKA in the germline V gene (reference sequence). This CDR3 is built from 14 residues. The V end lost 6 bases, the J end lost 3 bases, and 15 bases lay between the germline ends. Oncomine TCR Beta short-read sequencing was applied to DNA from cultured CD4+ T cells. TCRdb used MiXCR to reprocess the PCR reads, holding one entry per CDR3 protein. This table has about 11,000 distinct CDR3 sequences, around 60% appearing once.

The sequence derives from a human donor who had recovered from COVID-19. The chain employs TRBV20-1 and TRBJ1-5; TRBD1 might be the D (6 bases). The material sequenced was CD4+ T cells from blood, cultured in vitro. CDR3 sequence: CSATSGHDNQPQHF. DNA for the CDR3: TGCAGTGCCACCTCGGGACATGACAATCAGCCCCAGCATTTT.